This section outlines one T cell receptor (beta chain) sequence together with its context. CDR3 size: 16 residues. The germline V and J ends were trimmed by 3 bases and 2 bases, with 14 bases remaining between them. The germline CDR1 and CDR2 sequences are SGHVS and FQNEAQ. The sample comes from a study of control samples from healthy donors and cancer patients. Using immunoSEQ multiplex PCR, the repertoire was profiled, and TCRdb retains in-frame clones only, with some absent. The data hold about 120,000 clones, with about 91% observed a single time. This chain connects TRBV7-8 to TRBJ1-5; D might be TRBD1 (5 bases). Material for sequencing was blood. The sequence was obtained from a man aged 35-49 years in good health. CDR3 residues: CASSLGPGVRNQPQHF. CDR3 nucleotide sequence: TGTGCCAGCAGCTTGGGACCCGGTGTCCGCAATCAGCCCCAGCATTTT.